This T cell receptor beta chain is from a study of blood T cell repertoires in COVID-19. Study background: PBMCs, B-cell-depleted T cells, or T cells provided the cDNA or gDNA that made up the material.

This clone appeared a few times. Original processing methods: By means of reference gene primer amplification, nucleated cell counts were estimated. Using immunoSEQ multiplex PCR, the repertoire was profiled, and TCRdb retains in-frame clones only, with some absent. Clone size and V and J calls were adopted from that table, with D and trimming inferred from the DNA. The data show 300,000 to 450,000 clones, approximately 89% seen once. Germline CDR1 reads GTSNPN; CDR2 reads SVGIG (reference sequence). CDR3 length: 11 amino acids. With V trimmed by 8 bases and J by 2 bases, 3 bases remained unmatched. Participants were aged about 18 to 90 years from around 24 US areas. Cohort assignment relied on participant-reported clinical history.

The chain joins TRBV30 to TRBJ2-7; 7 bases are a match to TRBD1. This receptor was identified in a man aged 35 to 55 in a cohort exposed to, infected with or recovered from COVID-19 (not recorded which). The sequenced material came from PBMCs or T cells enriched from blood (not recorded which). The DNA for the CDR3 is TGTGCCGGGGACAGAGCCTACGAGCAGTACTTC. Translating it yields CAGDRAYEQYF.